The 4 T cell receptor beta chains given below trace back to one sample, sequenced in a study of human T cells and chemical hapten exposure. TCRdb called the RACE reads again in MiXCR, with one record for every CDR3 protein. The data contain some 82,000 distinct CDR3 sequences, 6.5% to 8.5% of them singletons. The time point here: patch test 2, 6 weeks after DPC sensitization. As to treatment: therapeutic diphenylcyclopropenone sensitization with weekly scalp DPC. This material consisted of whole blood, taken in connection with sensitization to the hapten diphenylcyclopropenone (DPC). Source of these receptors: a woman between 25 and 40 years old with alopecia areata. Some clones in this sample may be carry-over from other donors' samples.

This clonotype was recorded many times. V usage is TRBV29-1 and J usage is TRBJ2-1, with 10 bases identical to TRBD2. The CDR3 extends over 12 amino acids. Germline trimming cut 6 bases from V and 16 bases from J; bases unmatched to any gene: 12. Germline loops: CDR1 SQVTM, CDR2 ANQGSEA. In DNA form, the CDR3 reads TGCAGCGTGACCGCTCTAGCGGGGGATCGTTTCTTC. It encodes CSVTALAGDRFF.

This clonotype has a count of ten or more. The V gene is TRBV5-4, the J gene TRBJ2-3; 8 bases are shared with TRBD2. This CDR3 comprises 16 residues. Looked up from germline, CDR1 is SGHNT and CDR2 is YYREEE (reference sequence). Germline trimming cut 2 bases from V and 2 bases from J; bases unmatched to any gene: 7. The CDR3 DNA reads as TGTGCCAGCAGCTTACGTACGGGGGGGGTCACAGATACGCAGTATTTT. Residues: CASSLRTGGVTDTQYF.

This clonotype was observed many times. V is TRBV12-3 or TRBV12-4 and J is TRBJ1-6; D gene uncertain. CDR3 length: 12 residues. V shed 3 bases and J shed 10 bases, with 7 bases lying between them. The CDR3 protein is CASSFHLSPLHF. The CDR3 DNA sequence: TGTGCCAGCAGTTTTCACCTATCACCCCTCCACTTT.

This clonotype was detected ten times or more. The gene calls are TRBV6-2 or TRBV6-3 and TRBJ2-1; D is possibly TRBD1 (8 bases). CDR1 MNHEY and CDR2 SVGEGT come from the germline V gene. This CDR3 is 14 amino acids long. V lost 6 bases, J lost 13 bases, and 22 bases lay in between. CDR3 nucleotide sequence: TGTGCCAGCAGCCCGAACAGGGGGAGGGGCCGACAGTTCTTC. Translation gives CASSPNRGRGRQFF.